This T cell receptor (beta chain) emerged from a study of cytomegalovirus exposure and HLA in healthy donors. General study findings and limits: Later analysis demonstrated an association between a missense DCLRE1C variant and TCR beta V- and J-gene trimming. Across donors, sequencing depth was assumed by presence/absence analyses to be roughly uniform. One later analysis reportedly identified an Asian-associated ancestry cluster that showed fewer N-insertions than the approximately 600-donor mean.

Donors showed nominal health when sampled, although they likely had unrecorded immune exposures. The CDR3 is made up of 18 amino acids. The germline gives CDR1 SGDLS, CDR2 YYNGEE. The ends lost 0 bases at V and 3 bases at J; junction bases unmatched: 9. Points on this clone: Its target is not known.

The study ran its PCR with 60 Vbeta and 13 Jbeta primers. Only in-frame clones appear in the TCRdb table, and some are missing; sequencing was by immunoSEQ multiplex PCR. The repertoire holds some 90,000 clones, with approximately 79% as singletons. The receptor was derived from a man aged 25-45 years in good health and CMV-seronegative. The rearrangement joins TRBV9 to TRBJ2-7; TRBD2 matches at 13 bases. Sequenced sample: PBMCs. Here the CDR3 reads CASSVGTSGGAELYEQYF. CDR3 nucleotide sequence: TGTGCCAGCAGCGTAGGGACTAGCGGGGGCGCCGAGCTCTACGAGCAGTACTTC.